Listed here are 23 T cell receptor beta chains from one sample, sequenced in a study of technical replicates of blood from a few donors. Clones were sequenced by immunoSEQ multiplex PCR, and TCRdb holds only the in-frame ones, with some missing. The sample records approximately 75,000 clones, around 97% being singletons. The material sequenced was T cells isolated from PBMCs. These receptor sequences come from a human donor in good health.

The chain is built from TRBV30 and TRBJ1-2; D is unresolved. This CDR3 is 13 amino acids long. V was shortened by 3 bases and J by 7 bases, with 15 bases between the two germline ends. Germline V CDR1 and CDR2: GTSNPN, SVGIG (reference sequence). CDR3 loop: CAWSPVGSGGYTF. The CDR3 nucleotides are TGTGCCTGGAGCCCCGTGGGCTCCGGTGGCTACACCTTC.

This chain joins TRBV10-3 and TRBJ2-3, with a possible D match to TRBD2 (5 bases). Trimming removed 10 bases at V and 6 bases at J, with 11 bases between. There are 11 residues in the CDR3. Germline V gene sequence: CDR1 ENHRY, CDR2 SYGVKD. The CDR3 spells CATTWEDTQYF. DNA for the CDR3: TGTGCCACCACCTGGGAGGATACGCAGTATTTT.

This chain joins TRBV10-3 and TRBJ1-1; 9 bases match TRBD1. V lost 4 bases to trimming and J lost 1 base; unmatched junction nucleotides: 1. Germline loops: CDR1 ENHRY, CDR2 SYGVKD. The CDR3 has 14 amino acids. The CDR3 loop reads CAISVDRGNTEAFF. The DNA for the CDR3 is TGTGCCATCAGTGTGGACAGGGGGAACACTGAAGCTTTCTTT.

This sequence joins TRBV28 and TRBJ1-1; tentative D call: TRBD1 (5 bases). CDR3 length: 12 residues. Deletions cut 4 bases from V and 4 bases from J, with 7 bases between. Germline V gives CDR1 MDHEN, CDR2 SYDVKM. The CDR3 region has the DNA TGTGCCAGCAGTTCCAGGGCCACTGAAGCTTTCTTT. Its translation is CASSSRATEAFF.

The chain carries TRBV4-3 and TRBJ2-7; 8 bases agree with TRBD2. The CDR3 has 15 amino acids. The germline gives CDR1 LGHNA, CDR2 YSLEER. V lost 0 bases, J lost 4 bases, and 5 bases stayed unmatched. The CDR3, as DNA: TGCGCCAGCAGCCAAGAGACTAGCGCTCCATACGAGCAGTACTTC. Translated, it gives CASSQETSAPYEQYF.

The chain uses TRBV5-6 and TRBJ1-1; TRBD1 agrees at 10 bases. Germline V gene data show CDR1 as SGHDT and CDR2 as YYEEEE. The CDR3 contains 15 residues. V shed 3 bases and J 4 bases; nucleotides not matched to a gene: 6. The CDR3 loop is CASSWDRGPGTEAFF. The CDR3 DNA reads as TGTGCCAGCAGCTGGGACAGGGGACCCGGCACTGAAGCTTTCTTT.

The CDR3 DNA reads as TGTGCCAGCAGTCCGCAGGGGCCCTTGAACACTGAAGCTTTCTTT. It is translated as CASSPQGPLNTEAFF. The rearrangement uses TRBV27 and TRBJ1-1, with D possibly being TRBD1 (6 bases). Germline values: CDR1 MNHEY, CDR2 SMNVEV (reference sequence). V was cut by 5 bases and J by 0 bases, with 13 bases left in between. The CDR3 runs 15 residues.

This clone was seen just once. CDR3: CASSLMGASTEAFF. In DNA form, the CDR3 reads TGTGCCAGCAGTTTAATGGGGGCGAGCACTGAAGCTTTCTTT. V and J are TRBV28 and TRBJ1-1, with a possible D match to TRBD1 (6 bases). V lost 2 bases, J lost 4 bases, and 11 bases lay in between. Germline V gene sequence: CDR1 MDHEN, CDR2 SYDVKM. The CDR3 is 14 amino acids.

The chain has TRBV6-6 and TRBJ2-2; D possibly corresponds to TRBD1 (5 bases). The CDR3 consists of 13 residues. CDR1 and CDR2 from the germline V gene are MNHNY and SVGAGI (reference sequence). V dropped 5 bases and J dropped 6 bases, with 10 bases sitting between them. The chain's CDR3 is CASSTGFAGELFF. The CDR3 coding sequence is TGTGCCAGCAGTACAGGTTTTGCCGGGGAGCTGTTTTTT.

CDR3 loop: CASSSITSGPYNEQFF. CDR3 DNA: TGTGCCAGCAGCTCTATCACTAGCGGCCCCTACAATGAGCAGTTCTTC. This chain connects TRBV7-2 to TRBJ2-1; TRBD2 agrees at 8 bases. The CDR3 has 16 residues. The germline V gene has CDR1 SGHTA and CDR2 FQGNSA. Trimming at V came to 4 bases and at J to 2 bases, leaving 7 bases not matched to a gene. Combining the CDR3 with reference TRBV7-2 and TRBJ2-1 gives the whole variable domain GAGVSQSPSNKVTEKGKDVELRCDPISGHTALYWYRQSLGQGLEFLIYFQGNSAPDKSGLPSDRFSAERTGGSVSTLTIQRTQQEDSAVYLCASSSITSGPYNEQFFGPGTRLTVL.

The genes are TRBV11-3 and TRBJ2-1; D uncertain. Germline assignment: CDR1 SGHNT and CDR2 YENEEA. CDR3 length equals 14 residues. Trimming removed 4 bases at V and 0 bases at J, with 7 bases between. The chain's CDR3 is CASSSRSSYNEQFF. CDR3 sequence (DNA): TGTGCCAGCAGCTCTAGGAGCTCCTACAATGAGCAGTTCTTC.

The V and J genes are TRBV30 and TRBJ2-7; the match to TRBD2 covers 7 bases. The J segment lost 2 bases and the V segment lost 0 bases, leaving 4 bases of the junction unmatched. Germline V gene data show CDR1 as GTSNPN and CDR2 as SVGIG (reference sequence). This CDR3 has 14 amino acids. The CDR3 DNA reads TGTGCCTGGAGTGTACTGAGCGGGACCTACGAGCAGTACTTC. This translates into CAWSVLSGTYEQYF. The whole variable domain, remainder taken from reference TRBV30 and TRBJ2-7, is SQTIHQWPATLVQPVGSPLSLECTVEGTSNPNLYWYRQAAGRGLQLLFYSVGIGQISSEVPQNLSASRPQDRQFILSSKKLLLSDSGFYLCAWSVLSGTYEQYFGPGTRLTVT.

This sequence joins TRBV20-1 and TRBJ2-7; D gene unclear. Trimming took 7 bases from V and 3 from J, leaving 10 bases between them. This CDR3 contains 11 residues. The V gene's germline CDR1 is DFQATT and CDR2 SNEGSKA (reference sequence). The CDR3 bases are TGCAGTGACACGGGTGGCTACGAGCAGTACTTC. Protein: CSDTGGYEQYF.

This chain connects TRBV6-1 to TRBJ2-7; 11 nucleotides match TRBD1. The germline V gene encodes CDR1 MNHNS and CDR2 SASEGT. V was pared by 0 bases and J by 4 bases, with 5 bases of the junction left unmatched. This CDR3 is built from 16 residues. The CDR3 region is CASSEAVGTGGYEQYF. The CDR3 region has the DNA TGTGCCAGCAGTGAAGCGGTCGGGACAGGGGGTTACGAGCAGTACTTC.

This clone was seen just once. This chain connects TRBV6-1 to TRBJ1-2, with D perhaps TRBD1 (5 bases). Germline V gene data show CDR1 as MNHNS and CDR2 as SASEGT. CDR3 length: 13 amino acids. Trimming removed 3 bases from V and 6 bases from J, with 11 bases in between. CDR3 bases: TGTGCCAGCAGTGATTCACGGGGGGATGGCTACACCTTC. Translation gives CASSDSRGDGYTF.

The chain's CDR3 is CASSLDSLGMNTEAFF. The CDR3 DNA follows: TGTGCCAGCAGCCTCGACAGTCTGGGAATGAACACTGAAGCTTTCTTT. The V call is TRBV7-3, the J call TRBJ1-1; D might be TRBD1 (5 bases). Germline V lookup: CDR1 SGHTA, CDR2 FQGTGA. V shed 5 bases and J shed 0 bases, with 16 bases lying between them. The CDR3 sequence is 16 residues long.

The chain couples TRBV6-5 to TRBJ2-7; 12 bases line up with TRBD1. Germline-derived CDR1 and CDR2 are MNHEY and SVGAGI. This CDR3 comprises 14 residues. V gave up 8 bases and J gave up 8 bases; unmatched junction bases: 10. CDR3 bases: TGTGCCAGCTCTTCCGGGACAGGGGGCGCCCAGCAGTACTTC. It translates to CASSSGTGGAQQYF.

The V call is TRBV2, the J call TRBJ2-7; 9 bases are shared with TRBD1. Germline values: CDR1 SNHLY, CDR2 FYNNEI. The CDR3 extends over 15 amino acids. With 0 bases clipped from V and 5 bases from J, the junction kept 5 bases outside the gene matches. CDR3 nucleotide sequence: TGTGCCAGCAGTGAAGCGCTTGGGACAGGGAACGAGCAGTACTTC. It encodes CASSEALGTGNEQYF.

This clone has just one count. CDR3 DNA: TGTGCCAGCAGCGCTTCAGGGGCACCCAATCAGCCCCAGCATTTT. Protein: CASSASGAPNQPQHF. The V and J genes are TRBV9 and TRBJ1-5; maybe TRBD1 (6 bases). The germline CDR1 and CDR2 sequences are SGDLS and YYNGEE. CDR3 length: 15 residues. The ends were cut back, 3 bases at V and 3 bases at J, with 13 bases in the middle.

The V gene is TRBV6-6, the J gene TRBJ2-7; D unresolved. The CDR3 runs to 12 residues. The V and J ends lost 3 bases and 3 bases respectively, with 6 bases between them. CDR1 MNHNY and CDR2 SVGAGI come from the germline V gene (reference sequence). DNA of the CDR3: TGTGCCAGCAGTTATGAGATCTACGAGCAGTACTTC. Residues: CASSYEIYEQYF.

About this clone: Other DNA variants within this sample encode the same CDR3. The CDR3 spells CASSSTSGVTDTQYF. The CDR3 DNA follows: TGTGCCAGCAGTAGTACTAGCGGGGTCACAGATACGCAGTATTTT. This chain links TRBV7-3 with TRBJ2-3, with 10 nucleotides matching TRBD2. This CDR3 is built from 15 residues. Germline V gene lookup returns CDR1 SGHTA and CDR2 FQGTGA. The trim removed 6 bases at V and 2 bases at J, leaving 5 bases unmatched.

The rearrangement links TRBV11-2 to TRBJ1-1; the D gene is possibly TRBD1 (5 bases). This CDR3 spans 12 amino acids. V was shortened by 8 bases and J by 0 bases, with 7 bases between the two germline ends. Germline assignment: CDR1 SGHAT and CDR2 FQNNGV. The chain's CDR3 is CASLRVNTEAFF. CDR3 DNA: TGTGCCAGCCTCAGGGTGAACACTGAAGCTTTCTTT.

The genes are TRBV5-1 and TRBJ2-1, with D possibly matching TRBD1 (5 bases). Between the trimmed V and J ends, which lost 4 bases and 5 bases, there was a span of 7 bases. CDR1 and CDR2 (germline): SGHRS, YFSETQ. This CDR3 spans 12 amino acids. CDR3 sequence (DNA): TGCGCCAGCAGCCCAGGGAACAATGAGCAGTTCTTC. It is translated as CASSPGNNEQFF.